Below, one T cell receptor (beta chain) is given with its context. This clonotype was seen a few times. Which antigen it targets is not known. No qualities accompany the bases; no much larger clone lies one base away. This record comes from a study of spatial heterogeneity in lung cancer (dated by TCRdb to the late 2010s). For context, the study as a whole: Samples were obtained from around 72 patients with early-stage, untreated non-small cell lung cancer from the lung TRACERx cohort. Follow-up PBMC samples were sequenced whenever the samples were available, and the median time to follow-up was roughly two years after resection. At surgery, hundreds of tumor regions, 61 to 65 matched nontumor lung samples and 45 to 60 PBMC samples were TCR-sequenced for both alpha and beta chains. The study linked features of the TCR repertoire to counts of nonsynonymous mutations, which were determined by whole-exome sequencing of tumor tissue. Beta-chain transcripts were consistently detected in greater numbers than alpha-chain transcripts, which likely reflects a higher abundance of beta-chain transcripts. In the raw uncorrected reads, each unique combination of TCR and UMI appeared on average more than ten times. The study quantitatively compared TCR alpha and beta repertoires across multiple tumor regions, matched nontumor lung and blood in non-small cell lung cancer. The paper as a whole reports these results and caveats: Additional single-cell paired TCR alpha and beta sequencing was considered necessary to confirm, at a functional level, the hypothesis that regional TCRs recognize regional mutations. Ubiquitous expanded tumor TCRs were found in blood more often at tumor resection than at routine follow-up. Only roughly 15 patients were included in comparisons of baseline and follow-up blood repertoires.

The library was generated by 5' RACE. Sequencer: NextSeq 500. In the TCR library protocol, a unique molecular identifier was attached to each TCR cDNA molecule so that PCR and sequencing errors could be corrected. Per the authors' processing: Decombinator tools were used for TCR identification, UMI-based error correction and CDR3 extraction. Expanded TCRs were defined as those above a frequency of 2 per 1,000, corresponding to the top 1% of the tumor frequency distribution. Renyi diversity was calculated using the R vegan package after each repertoire was subsampled 100 times to 5,000 TCRs. To build CDR3 similarity networks, amino acid triplet string-kernel similarity was used, and CDR3s were connected when their pairwise similarity was above 0.82. The raw public data were reprocessed by TCRdb itself: fastp quality trimming at Q25, MiXCR clonotype calling, in-frame beta chains only. Here each entry gathers all rows of one CDR3 protein and keeps the most common genes and DNA. The V and J calls were not made by the authors but by TCRdb's processing. The sample profile shows 100,000 to 120,000 distinct CDR3 sequences; roughly 10% of them were found once. The ten largest clones represent more than 20% of the sample.

The germline V gene specifies SGHRS as CDR1 and YFSETQ as CDR2. V is cut by 0 bases and J by 0 bases, and the space between the germline ends is 6 bases. From its cysteine to its phenylalanine, the CDR3 spans 14 amino acids. Just CDR3 DNA is preserved here, 42 bases in frame from base 1. The time point label corresponds to: blood at routine non-recurrence follow-up after resection. Whole RNA extracted from tumor and nontumor lung tissue, or from cryopreserved PBMC samples, was used for TCR sequencing without cell sorting. A patient was chosen for TCR sequencing only when enough RNA was available from at least two tumor regions.

This receptor chain uses TRBV5-1 and TRBJ1-1; the D gene lacks a confident call. The starting material was PBMCs, obtained at follow-up. This clonotype was sampled from a female donor with early-stage non-small cell lung cancer. The nucleotide sequence reads as follows: TGCGCCAGCAGCTTGGCCAGCATGAACACTGAAGCTTTCTTT. Its protein reads: CASSLASMNTEAFF.